The clone carrying this T cell receptor beta chain has just a few counts. Its antigen is as yet unknown. The data originate from a study of blood T cells in healthy people across ages. This CDR3 has 15 residues. CDR1 and CDR2 (germline): MDHEN, SYDVKM. V gave up 4 bases and J gave up 1 base; unmatched junction bases: 7. A second roughly 6 to 12 cycle PCR used barcoded and J-beta primers. Sequencing of every sample gave 2.5 million or more CDR3-containing paired-end reads. Each CDR3 protein is one row after TCRdb ran MiXCR on the 5' RACE reads. The table has about 1.5 million distinct CDR3 sequences, approximately 39% seen once. Study-wide points: Roughly linear age-related decline in beta diversity appeared, significant by age approximately 40. Expanded clonotype changes were possibly confounded by unknown donor CMV status. Both higher diversity and more naive CD4+ cells marked long-lived donors when set against aged donors.

Sample: blood. This TCR was sampled from a woman between 18 and 29 years old in good health. J is TRBJ2-7 and V is TRBV28; 7 nucleotides align to TRBD2. The CDR3 loop reads CASSSGGTGSYEQYF. CDR3 nucleotides: TGTGCCAGCAGTTCGGGAGGCACAGGTTCCTACGAGCAGTACTTC.